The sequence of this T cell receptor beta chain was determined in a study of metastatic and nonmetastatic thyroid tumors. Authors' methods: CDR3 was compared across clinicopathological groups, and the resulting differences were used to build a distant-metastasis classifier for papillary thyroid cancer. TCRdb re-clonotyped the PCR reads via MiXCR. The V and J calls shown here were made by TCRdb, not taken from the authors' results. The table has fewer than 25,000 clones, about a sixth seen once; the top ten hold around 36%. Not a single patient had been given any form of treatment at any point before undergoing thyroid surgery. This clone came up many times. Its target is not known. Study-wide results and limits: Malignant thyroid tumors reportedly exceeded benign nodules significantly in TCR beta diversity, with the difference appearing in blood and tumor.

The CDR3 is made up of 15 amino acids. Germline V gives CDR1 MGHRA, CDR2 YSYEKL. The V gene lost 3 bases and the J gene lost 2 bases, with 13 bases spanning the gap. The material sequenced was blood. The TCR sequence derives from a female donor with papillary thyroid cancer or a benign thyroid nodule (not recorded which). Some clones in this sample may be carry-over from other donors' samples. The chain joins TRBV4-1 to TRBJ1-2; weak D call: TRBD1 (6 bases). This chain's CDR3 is CASSQTGTQNYGYTF. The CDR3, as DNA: TGCGCCAGCAGCCAGACCGGGACACAGAACTATGGCTACACCTTC.